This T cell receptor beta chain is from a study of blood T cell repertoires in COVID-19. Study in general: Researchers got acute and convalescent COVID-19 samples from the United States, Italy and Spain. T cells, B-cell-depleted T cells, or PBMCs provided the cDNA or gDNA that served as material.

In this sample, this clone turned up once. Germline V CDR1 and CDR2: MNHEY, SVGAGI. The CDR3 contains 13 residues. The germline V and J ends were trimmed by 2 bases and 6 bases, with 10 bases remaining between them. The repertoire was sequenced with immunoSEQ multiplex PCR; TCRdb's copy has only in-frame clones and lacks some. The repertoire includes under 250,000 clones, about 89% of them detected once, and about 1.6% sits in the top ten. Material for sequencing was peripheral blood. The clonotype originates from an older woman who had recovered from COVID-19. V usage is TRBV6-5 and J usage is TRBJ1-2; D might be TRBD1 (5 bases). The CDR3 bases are TGTGCCAGCAGTTACGGTGCGGGGGATGGCTACACCTTC. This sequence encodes CASSYGAGDGYTF.